This TCR delta chain originates from a study of γδ T cells in repeated Plasmodium falciparum infection. Study-wide background: Malian children with intense seasonal malaria exposure were compared with matched Australian children. Samples were taken at baseline, before some infections, and 21 days after each. Study-wide results and caveats: Malian children's Vdelta2-negative repertoires appeared more expanded and less diverse than Australians'.

The CDR3 loop spans 13 amino acids. CDR1 and CDR2 (germline): TSWWSYY, QGS. V was pared by 5 bases and J by 1 base, with 8 bases between. Bulk repertoires came from Vgamma9/Vdelta2+ or Vdelta2-negative gammadelta T cells flow-sorted from PBMC. With regard to this clone: The antigen remains unidentified. A far larger clone is only one base removed, so a read error is likely. This same CDR3 is encoded by further DNA sequences in the sample.

Both TRG and TRD chains were sequenced from each sorted sample. TCRdb reprocessed the multiplex PCR reads through CATT. The sample shows around 82,000 delta-chain clones, over 1.1% of them seen only once. This clonotype originated in a pool of human donors (malaria-infected and uninfected, not separated). The chain combines TRDV1 with TRDJ1; D not certain. The J gene, missing from TCRdb, was assigned here through DNA to germline matching. Sequencing used gamma-delta T cells from blood. The CDR3 spells CALGCSVTDKLIF. For the CDR3, the DNA is TGTGCTCTTGGGTGCTCCGTCACCGATAAACTCATCTTT.